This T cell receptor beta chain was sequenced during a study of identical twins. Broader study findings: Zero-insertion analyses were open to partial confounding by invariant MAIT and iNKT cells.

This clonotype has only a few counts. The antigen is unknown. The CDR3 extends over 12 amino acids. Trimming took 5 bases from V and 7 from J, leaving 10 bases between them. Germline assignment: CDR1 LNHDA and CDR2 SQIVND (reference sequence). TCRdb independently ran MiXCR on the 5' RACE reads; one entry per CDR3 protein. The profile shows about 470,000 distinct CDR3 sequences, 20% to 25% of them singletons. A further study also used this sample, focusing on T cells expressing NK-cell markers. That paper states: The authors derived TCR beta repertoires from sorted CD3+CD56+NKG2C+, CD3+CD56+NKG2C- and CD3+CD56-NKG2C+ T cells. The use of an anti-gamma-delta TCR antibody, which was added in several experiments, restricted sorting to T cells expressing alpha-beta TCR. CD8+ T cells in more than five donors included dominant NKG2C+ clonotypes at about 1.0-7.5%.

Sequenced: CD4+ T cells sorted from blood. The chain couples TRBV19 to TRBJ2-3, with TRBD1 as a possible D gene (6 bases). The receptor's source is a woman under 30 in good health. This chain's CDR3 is CASSPGTNTQYF. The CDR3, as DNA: TGTGCCAGTAGTCCCGGGACAAATACGCAGTATTTT.